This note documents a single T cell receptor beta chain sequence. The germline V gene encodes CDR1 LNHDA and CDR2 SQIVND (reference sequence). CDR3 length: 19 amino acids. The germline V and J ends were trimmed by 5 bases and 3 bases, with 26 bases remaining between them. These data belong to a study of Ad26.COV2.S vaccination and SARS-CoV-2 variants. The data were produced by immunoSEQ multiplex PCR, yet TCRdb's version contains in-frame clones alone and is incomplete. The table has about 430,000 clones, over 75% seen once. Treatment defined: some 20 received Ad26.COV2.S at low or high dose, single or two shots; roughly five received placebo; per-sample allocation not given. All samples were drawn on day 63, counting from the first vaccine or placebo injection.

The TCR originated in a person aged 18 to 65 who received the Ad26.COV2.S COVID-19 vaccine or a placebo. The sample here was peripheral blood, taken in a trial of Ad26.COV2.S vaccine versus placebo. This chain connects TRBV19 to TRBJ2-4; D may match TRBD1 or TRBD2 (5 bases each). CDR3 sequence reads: CASSPPRATGRVIKNIQYF. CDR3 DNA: TGTGCCAGTAGTCCCCCCCGGGCAACGGGGCGGGTAATCAAAAACATTCAGTACTTC.